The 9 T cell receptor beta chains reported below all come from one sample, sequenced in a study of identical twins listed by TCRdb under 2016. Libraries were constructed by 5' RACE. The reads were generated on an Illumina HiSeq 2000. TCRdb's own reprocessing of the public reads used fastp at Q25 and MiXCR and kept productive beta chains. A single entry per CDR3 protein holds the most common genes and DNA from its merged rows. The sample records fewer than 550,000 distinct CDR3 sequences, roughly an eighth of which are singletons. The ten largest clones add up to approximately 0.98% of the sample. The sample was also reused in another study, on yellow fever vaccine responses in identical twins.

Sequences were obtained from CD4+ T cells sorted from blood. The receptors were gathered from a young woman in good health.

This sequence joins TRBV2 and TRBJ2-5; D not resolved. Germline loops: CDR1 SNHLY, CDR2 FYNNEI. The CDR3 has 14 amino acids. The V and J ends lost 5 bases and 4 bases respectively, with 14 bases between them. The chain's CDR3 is CASSSGTNRETQYF. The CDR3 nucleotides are TGTGCCAGCAGTTCAGGCACTAACCGAGAGACCCAGTACTTC.

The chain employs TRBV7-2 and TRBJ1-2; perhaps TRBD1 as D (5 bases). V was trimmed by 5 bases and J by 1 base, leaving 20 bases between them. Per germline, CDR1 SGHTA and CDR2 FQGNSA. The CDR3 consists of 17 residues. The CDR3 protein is CASSPRQGHTVNYGYTF. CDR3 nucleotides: TGTGCCAGCAGCCCAAGGCAGGGCCATACAGTTAACTATGGCTACACCTTC.

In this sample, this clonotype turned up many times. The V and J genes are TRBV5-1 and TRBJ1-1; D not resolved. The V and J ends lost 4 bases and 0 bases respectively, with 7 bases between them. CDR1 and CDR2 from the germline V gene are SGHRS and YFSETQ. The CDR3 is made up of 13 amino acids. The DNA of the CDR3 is TGCGCCAGCAGCAGGGCCCTGAACACTGAAGCTTTCTTT. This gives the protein CASSRALNTEAFF.

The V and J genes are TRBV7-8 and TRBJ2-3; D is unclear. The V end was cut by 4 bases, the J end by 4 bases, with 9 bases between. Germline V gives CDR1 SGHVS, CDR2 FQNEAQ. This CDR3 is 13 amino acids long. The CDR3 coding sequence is TGTGCCAGCAGCTCTCGGTTAGCAGATACGCAGTATTTT. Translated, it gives CASSSRLADTQYF.

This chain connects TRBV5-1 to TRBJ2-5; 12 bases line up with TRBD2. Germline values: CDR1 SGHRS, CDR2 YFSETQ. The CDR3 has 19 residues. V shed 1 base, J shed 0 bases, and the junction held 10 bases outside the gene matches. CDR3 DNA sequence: TGCGCCAGCAGCTTGCGTCACCCTAGACTAGCGGGGGACCAAGAGACCCAGTACTTC. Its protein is CASSLRHPRLAGDQETQYF.

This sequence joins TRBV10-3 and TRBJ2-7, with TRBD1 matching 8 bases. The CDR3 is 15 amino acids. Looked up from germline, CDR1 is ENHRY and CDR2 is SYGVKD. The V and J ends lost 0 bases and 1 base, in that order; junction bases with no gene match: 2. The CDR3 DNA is TGTGCCATCAGTGAGTCTCGGACAGGGTCCTACGAGCAGTACTTC. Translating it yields CAISESRTGSYEQYF.

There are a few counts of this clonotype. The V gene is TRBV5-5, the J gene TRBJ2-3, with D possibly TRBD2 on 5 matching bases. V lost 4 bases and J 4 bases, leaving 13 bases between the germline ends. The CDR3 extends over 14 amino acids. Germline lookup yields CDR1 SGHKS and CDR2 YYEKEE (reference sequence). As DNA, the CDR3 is TGTGCCAGCAGCCGCAACACTAGGGCAGATACGCAGTATTTT. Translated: CASSRNTRADTQYF.

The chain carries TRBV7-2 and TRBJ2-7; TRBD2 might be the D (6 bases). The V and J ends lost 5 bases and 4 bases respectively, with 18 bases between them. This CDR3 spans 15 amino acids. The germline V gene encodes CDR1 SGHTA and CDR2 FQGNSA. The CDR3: CASSTGRVGPYEQYF. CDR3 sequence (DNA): TGTGCCAGCAGCACCGGGAGAGTAGGACCTTACGAGCAGTACTTC.

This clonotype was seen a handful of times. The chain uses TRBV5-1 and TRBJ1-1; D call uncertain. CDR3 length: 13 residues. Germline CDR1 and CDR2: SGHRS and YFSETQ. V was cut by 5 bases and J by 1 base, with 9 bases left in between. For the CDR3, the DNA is TGCGCCAGCAGAGTCGCAACGAACACTGAAGCTTTCTTT. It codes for CASRVATNTEAFF.